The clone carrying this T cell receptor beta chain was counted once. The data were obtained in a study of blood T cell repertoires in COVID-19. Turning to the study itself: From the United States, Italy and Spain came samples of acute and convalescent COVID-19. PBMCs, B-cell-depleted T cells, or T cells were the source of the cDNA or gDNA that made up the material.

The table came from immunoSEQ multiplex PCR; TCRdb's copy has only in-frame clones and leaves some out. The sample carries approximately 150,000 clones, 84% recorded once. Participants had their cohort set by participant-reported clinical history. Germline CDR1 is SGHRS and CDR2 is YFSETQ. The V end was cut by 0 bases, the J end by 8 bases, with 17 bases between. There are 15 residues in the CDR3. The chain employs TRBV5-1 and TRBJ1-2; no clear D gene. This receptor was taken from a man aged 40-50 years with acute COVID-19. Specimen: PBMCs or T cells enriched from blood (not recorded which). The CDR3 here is CASSLDSLYSRGYTF. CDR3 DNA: TGCGCCAGCAGCTTGGACAGCCTGTATTCGAGAGGCTACACCTTC. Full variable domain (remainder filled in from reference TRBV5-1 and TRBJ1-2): KAGVTQTPRYLIKTRGQQVTLSCSPISGHRSVSWYQQTPGQGLQFLFEYFSETQRNKGNFPGRFSGRQFSNSRSEMNVSTLELGDSALYLCASSLDSLYSRGYTFGSGTRLTVV.